This T cell receptor beta chain stems from a study of blood T cell repertoires in COVID-19. The CDR3 consists of 14 residues. Germline-derived CDR1 and CDR2 are LNHDA and SQIVND (reference sequence). V dropped 6 bases and J dropped 8; count of bases not matched to a gene: 3. The data were produced by immunoSEQ multiplex PCR, yet TCRdb's version contains in-frame clones alone and is incomplete. This table holds hundreds of thousands of clones, more than 70% found once. The sequenced material came from peripheral blood. The receptor was isolated from a man aged 40-49 years with acute or convalescent COVID-19. The chain is built from TRBV19 and TRBJ2-1, with TRBD2 matching 14 bases. The CDR3 region has the DNA TGTGCCAGTAGGACTAGCGGGGGGGTACATGAGCAGTTCTTC. Its protein product is CASRTSGGVHEQFF.